The present T cell receptor beta chain was sequenced within a study of cytomegalovirus exposure and HLA in healthy donors. Points from the study as a whole: Fewer N-insertions (relative to the roughly 670-donor mean) were reportedly seen in an Asian-associated ancestry cluster in a later analysis.

The germline V gene has CDR1 SGHTA and CDR2 FQGNSA. The CDR3 spans 14 residues. V was cut by 1 base and J by 4 bases, with 9 bases left in between. For this clone: Its antigen is not identified.

60 Vbeta and 13 Jbeta primers were used in PCR. Clones were sequenced by immunoSEQ multiplex PCR, and TCRdb holds only the in-frame ones, with some missing. The sample gives about 120,000 clones, around 80% of which show up once; 7.5% to 9.5% is in the top ten. Sequenced: PBMCs. The chain is built from TRBV7-2 and TRBJ2-3; D not certain. The sequence came from a woman aged 45-65 years in good health and CMV-seropositive. This CDR3 is CASSLVSRADTQYF. The CDR3, as DNA: TGTGCCAGCAGCTTAGTTTCAAGAGCAGATACGCAGTATTTT.